This T cell receptor (beta chain) was captured by sequencing in a study of blood T cell repertoires in COVID-19. Study details: The United States, Italy and Spain supplied acute and convalescent COVID-19 samples. Sources were T cells, B-cell-depleted T cells, or PBMCs; the material itself was cDNA or gDNA.

In the original analysis: Cell counts per sample came from amplifying reference gene primers. Produced via immunoSEQ multiplex PCR; TCRdb's table is partial and in-frame only. The D gene and trimming were derived from the DNA, and the V and J assignments and clone size from that table. Of hundreds of thousands of clones in the sample, around 85% are singletons; the top ten hold roughly 5.3%. V was shortened by 2 bases and J by 6 bases, with 10 bases between the two germline ends. This CDR3 spans 13 amino acids. The germline CDR1 and CDR2 sequences are SGHAT and FQNNGV. Sequencing was carried out using peripheral blood. The clonotype originates from a man aged 50-60 years with active or convalescent COVID-19. The chain couples TRBV11-2 to TRBJ1-2; a possible D gene is TRBD1 (5 bases). CDR3 in amino acids: CASSLSAGHGYTF. CDR3 DNA: TGTGCCAGCAGCTTATCAGCGGGGCATGGCTACACCTTC.